Listed here are 28 T cell receptor beta chains from one sample, sequenced in a study of shared T cell receptors in the human thymus. Generated by immunoSEQ multiplex PCR, the TCRdb table keeps only in-frame clones and is missing some. The repertoire holds approximately 660,000 clones, approximately 90% seen once, with about 0.01% in the top ten. These data were likewise used in another study, on human thymus T cells.

The sequencing sample was made of thymocytes. These receptors all come from a boy younger than two with a congenital heart defect.

V and J are TRBV10-1 and TRBJ2-1, with TRBD2 matching over 10 bases. V shed 0 bases, J shed 8 bases, and the junction held 7 bases outside the gene matches. Germline CDR1 reads WNHNN; CDR2 reads SYGVQD (reference sequence). The CDR3 totals 16 residues. The CDR3 coding sequence is TGCGCCAGCAGTGAGTCGAGGCTAGCGGGAGCGTATGAGCAGTTCTTC. Its translation is CASSESRLAGAYEQFF.

This clone was observed a handful of times. This chain links TRBV11-2 with TRBJ2-7, with D maybe TRBD1 (6 bases). Germline V gene sequence: CDR1 SGHAT, CDR2 FQNNGV. With 6 bases removed from V and 1 base from J, the gap between germline ends came to 13 bases. This CDR3 has 14 residues. CDR3 DNA sequence: TGTGCCAGCAGTCATCCAGGGGTATCCTACGAGCAGTACTTC. It encodes CASSHPGVSYEQYF.

As for this clone: One end of the junction varies from germline; a read error may be responsible. The J gene is TRBJ2-7, the V gene TRBV27; 7 bases are a match to TRBD1. Germline values: CDR1 MNHEY, CDR2 SMNVEV (reference sequence). The CDR3 length is 9 residues. This chain's CDR3 is CASSLYRGF. The CDR3 DNA reads TGTGCCAGCAGTTTATACAGGGGTTTC.

V and J are TRBV11-3 and TRBJ2-7; 7 bases line up with TRBD2. CDR1 is SGHNT and CDR2 is YENEEA in the germline V gene. V shed 3 bases and J 3 bases; nucleotides not matched to a gene: 11. The CDR3 sequence is 16 residues long. CDR3 protein: CASSFTRPSGYYEQYF. In DNA form, the CDR3 reads TGTGCCAGCAGCTTTACAAGACCTAGCGGCTACTACGAGCAGTACTTC.

The V call is TRBV6-5, the J call TRBJ2-5, with 10 positions matching TRBD2. The CDR3 is 15 residues long. Germline V gene lookup returns CDR1 MNHEY and CDR2 SVGAGI. J lost 5 bases, V lost 6 bases, and 9 bases had no gene match. The CDR3 is CASSISGRSWETQYF. The DNA of the CDR3 is TGTGCCAGCAGCATTAGCGGGAGGAGTTGGGAGACCCAGTACTTC.

This clone is a singleton in its sample. Other DNA variants within this sample encode the same CDR3. The rearrangement links TRBV7-9 to TRBJ1-1; 10 bases agree with TRBD1. Germline V CDR1 and CDR2: SEHNR, FQNEAQ (reference sequence). The CDR3 spans 14 residues. Trimming at V came to 3 bases and at J to 5 bases, leaving 3 bases not matched to a gene. CDR3 nucleotides: TGTGCCAGCAGCTTCGGACAGGGGGGGACTGAAGCTTTCTTT. The encoded protein is CASSFGQGGTEAFF.

The chain has TRBV11-2 and TRBJ2-6; a possible D gene is TRBD1 (5 bases). The ends were cut back, 2 bases at V and 0 bases at J, with 14 bases in the middle. CDR3 length: 18 amino acids. CDR1 is SGHAT, CDR2 FQNNGV, per germline. The CDR3 is CASSLTTPGFSGANVLTF. DNA of the CDR3: TGTGCCAGCAGCTTAACAACACCAGGGTTCTCTGGGGCCAACGTCCTGACTTTC. Complete variable domain (other parts from reference TRBV11-2 and TRBJ2-6): EAGVAQSPRYKIIEKRQSVAFWCNPISGHATLYWYQQILGQGPKLLIQFQNNGVVDDSQLPKDRFSAERLKGVDSTLKIQPAKLEDSAVYLCASSLTTPGFSGANVLTFGAGSRLTVL.

The V gene is TRBV28, the J gene TRBJ1-5; D is unclear. The CDR3 extends over 12 amino acids. V shed 8 bases and J shed 3 bases, with 8 bases lying between them. Germline CDR1 reads MDHEN; CDR2 reads SYDVKM. CDR3 protein: CASLEFNQPQHF. CDR3 in DNA: TGTGCCAGCTTGGAGTTCAATCAGCCCCAGCATTTT.

This clone was picked up a small number of times. This chain connects TRBV5-4 to TRBJ1-1; D uncertain. Trimming left V 4 bases short and J 4 bases short, with 17 bases between. The CDR3 extends over 15 amino acids. Germline-derived CDR1 and CDR2 are SGHNT and YYREEE (reference sequence). This chain's CDR3 is CASSPQRGGSTEAFF. For the CDR3, the DNA is TGTGCCAGCAGCCCACAACGGGGAGGGAGCACTGAAGCTTTCTTT.

In nucleotides, the CDR3 is TGCGCCAGCAGCTGGACGGGAGAGGCGGGTGAGCAGTTCTTC. Encoded protein: CASSWTGEAGEQFF. The chain recombines TRBV5-1 with TRBJ2-1, with a weak D call TRBD2 (6 bases). CDR1 is SGHRS and CDR2 is YFSETQ in the germline V gene. The length of the CDR3 is 14 residues. The germline V and J ends were trimmed by 3 bases and 9 bases, with 16 bases remaining between them.

J is TRBJ2-7 and V is TRBV4-2, with TRBD2 identical over 14 bases. V lost 2 bases and J lost 5; bases outside the gene matches: 8. Germline lookup yields CDR1 LGHNA and CDR2 YNFKEQ. This CDR3 is built from 17 residues. The DNA of the CDR3 is TGTGCCAGCAGCCAACAATGGACTAGCGGGAGGCGCCACGAGCAGTACTTC. This gives the protein CASSQQWTSGRRHEQYF.

The chain links TRBV10-2 to TRBJ2-1, with 9 bases matching TRBD2. After removal of 6 bases from V and 0 bases from J, the junction contained 12 bases not matched to a gene. The germline V gene has CDR1 WSHSY and CDR2 SAAADI. This CDR3 is built from 18 residues. CDR3 bases: TGCGCCAGCAGCTGGACGGCGGTGGGACTAGCCTCCTACAATGAGCAGTTCTTC. This encodes CASSWTAVGLASYNEQFF.

J is TRBJ2-5 and V is TRBV7-9; 8 nucleotides align to TRBD2. The V and J ends lost 4 bases and 6 bases, in that order; junction bases with no gene match: 10. This CDR3 is built from 15 residues. From germline, CDR1 is SEHNR and CDR2 FQNEAQ (reference sequence). CDR3 nucleotides: TGTGCCAGCAGCTCACTCCGCAGCGGGAGTCAGACCCAGTACTTC. The encoded protein is CASSSLRSGSQTQYF.

The DNA of the CDR3 is TGTGCCACCAGCAGAGATATTGGCAGGGGATCCTCTGGGGCCAACGTCCTGACTTTC. This encodes CATSRDIGRGSSGANVLTF. This chain joins TRBV15 and TRBJ2-6, with D tentatively TRBD1 (6 bases). Trimming pared 0 bases from V and 0 bases from J, leaving 15 bases between. The CDR3 runs to 19 residues. Germline loops: CDR1 LNHNV, CDR2 YYDKDF (reference sequence).

V and J are TRBV18 and TRBJ2-1; 8 nucleotides line up with TRBD2. The V gene end was trimmed by 0 bases and the J gene end by 4 bases; junction bases not matched to a gene: 8. The length of the CDR3 is 17 residues. Germline CDR1 KGHSH, CDR2 LQKENI. The DNA of the CDR3 is TGTGCCAGCTCACCACCGGGAGTAGCGGGAACGTACAATGAGCAGTTCTTC. It encodes CASSPPGVAGTYNEQFF.

This clone came up once. This chain links TRBV27 with TRBJ2-7; 7 positions match TRBD2. The germline V gene has CDR1 MNHEY and CDR2 SMNVEV (reference sequence). Trimming cost V 5 bases and J 0 bases; bases outside gene matches: 10. This CDR3 has 16 residues. The CDR3 nucleotides are TGTGCCAGCAGTCCGATAGCGGGCAGGAGCTCCTACGAGCAGTACTTC. Translation: CASSPIAGRSSYEQYF.

The chain links TRBV10-3 to TRBJ2-7; 11 bases line up with TRBD1. This CDR3 region has 17 residues. Trimming cost V 3 bases and J 0 bases; bases outside gene matches: 7. Germline V lookup: CDR1 ENHRY, CDR2 SYGVKD. The CDR3 reads CAISDRVGTGGSYEQYF. The CDR3 DNA sequence: TGTGCCATCAGTGATCGCGTCGGGACAGGGGGCTCCTACGAGCAGTACTTC.

The V gene is TRBV28, the J gene TRBJ1-4; 8 bases are shared with TRBD1. Germline loops: CDR1 MDHEN, CDR2 SYDVKM. V trimming: 6 bases; J trimming: 8 bases; junction bases outside the gene matches: 8. The CDR3 sequence is 14 residues long. CDR3 in DNA: TGTGCCAGCAGGCAACAGGGGGAGGGAGAAAAACTGTTTTTT. Translated: CASRQQGEGEKLFF.

The V call is TRBV5-5, the J call TRBJ2-7; D gene uncertain. The CDR3 covers 13 residues. Trimming removed 6 bases from V and 2 bases from J, with 12 bases in between. CDR1 is SGHKS and CDR2 is YYEKEE in the germline V gene (reference sequence). The chain's CDR3 is CASNLGTAYEQYF. CDR3 nucleotides: TGTGCCAGCAACCTAGGAACGGCCTACGAGCAGTACTTC.

The chain joins TRBV14 to TRBJ1-4; tentative D call: TRBD1 (5 bases). The CDR3 spans 14 residues. V was shortened by 1 base and J by 8 bases, with 11 bases between the two germline ends. CDR1 and CDR2 (germline): SGHDN, FVKESK. In DNA form, the CDR3 reads TGTGCCAGCAGCCAAGCGACAGTGGACGAAAAACTGTTTTTT. It is translated as CASSQATVDEKLFF.

Note on this clone: Within the sample, other DNA sequences also encode this same CDR3. The CDR3 is CASSSGNTIYF. The CDR3 DNA reads TGTGCCAGCTCATCTGGAAACACCATATATTTT. V gene TRBV27 combines with J gene TRBJ1-3, with D uncertain. This CDR3 spans 11 amino acids. Trimming cost V 8 bases and J 1 base, with 3 bases left between them. Germline CDR1 is MNHEY and CDR2 is SMNVEV (reference sequence).

This clone appeared a single time. The V gene is TRBV5-1, the J gene TRBJ2-7; D might be TRBD2 (5 bases). V lost 0 bases to trimming and J lost 2 bases, with 18 bases between them. This CDR3 spans 17 amino acids. In germline, CDR1 is SGHRS, CDR2 YFSETQ. CDR3 loop: CASSLGAGGTSTYEQYF. The CDR3 DNA is TGCGCCAGCAGCTTGGGGGCAGGAGGAACCTCCACCTACGAGCAGTACTTC.

V is TRBV11-2 and J is TRBJ1-1, with TRBD1 matching over 7 bases. V lost 5 bases and J lost 2; bases outside the gene matches: 17. Looked up from germline, CDR1 is SGHAT and CDR2 is FQNNGV. The CDR3 is 18 residues long. DNA of the CDR3: TGTGCCAGCAGCCCCCCTGACAGGGTGGGGGGCGCCAACACTGAAGCTTTCTTT. This encodes CASSPPDRVGGANTEAFF.

The chain recombines TRBV7-8 with TRBJ2-5, with D tentatively TRBD1 (6 bases). The V and J ends lost 5 bases and 5 bases respectively, with 21 bases between them. CDR3 length equals 16 residues. Germline CDR1 SGHVS, CDR2 FQNEAQ. The CDR3 loop is CASSGNRDSASETQYF. For the CDR3, the DNA is TGTGCCAGCAGCGGCAACAGGGATTCGGCTTCGGAGACCCAGTACTTC.

This chain links TRBV6-5 with TRBJ2-3; 7 bases line up with TRBD1. J was trimmed by 1 base and V by 7 bases; bases with no gene match: 2. From germline, CDR1 is MNHEY and CDR2 SVGAGI. The CDR3 runs to 13 residues. The CDR3 here is CASIQGGTDTQYF. Here the CDR3 DNA reads TGTGCCAGCATCCAGGGGGGCACAGATACGCAGTATTTT.

The chain combines TRBV15 with TRBJ1-1, with no clear D. Germline V gene data show CDR1 as LNHNV and CDR2 as YYDKDF (reference sequence). CDR3 length equals 16 residues. With 2 bases removed from V and 1 base from J, the gap between germline ends came to 14 bases. CDR3 DNA sequence: TGTGCCACCAGCAGACCCCCTCAGTCTTCGAACACTGAAGCTTTCTTT. Translated: CATSRPPQSSNTEAFF.

The chain uses TRBV2 and TRBJ1-3; 9 bases fit TRBD1. V was pared by 6 bases and J by 3 bases, with 3 bases of the junction left unmatched. Germline-derived CDR1 and CDR2 are SNHLY and FYNNEI. The CDR3 sequence is 14 residues long. The CDR3 bases are TGTGCCAGCAGGTACAGGGGGCTTGGAAACACCATATATTTT. Its translation is CASRYRGLGNTIYF.

The CDR3 DNA reads TGTGCCTGGAGAGGGAGATTGGGAAACACCATATATTTT. This encodes CAWRGRLGNTIYF. The chain recombines TRBV30 with TRBJ1-3; no definite D call. The CDR3 spans 13 residues. Germline V gene data show CDR1 as GTSNPN and CDR2 as SVGIG (reference sequence). V was trimmed by 3 bases and J by 4 bases, leaving 10 bases between them. Drawing the rest from reference TRBV30 and TRBJ1-3, the complete variable domain is SQTIHQWPATLVQPVGSPLSLECTVEGTSNPNLYWYRQAAGRGLQLLFYSVGIGQISSEVPQNLSASRPQDRQFILSSKKLLLSDSGFYLCAWRGRLGNTIYFGEGSWLTVV.